The rows below give T cell receptor beta chains drawn from one sample of a study of blood T cell repertoires in COVID-19. The table came from immunoSEQ multiplex PCR; TCRdb's copy has only in-frame clones and leaves some out. The sample lists roughly 210,000 clones; around 87% were seen once. Sequencing was performed on PBMCs or T cells enriched from blood (not recorded which). These receptors all stem from a man aged 25-45 years in a cohort exposed to, infected with or recovered from COVID-19 (not recorded which). CDR3s include the opening cysteine and the closing phenylalanine or tryptophan. The D gene is left open where the match is weak. Only some rows state a clone size, as once, few, many or a class for expanded clones.

j_call d_call clone_size v_call cdr3_nt cdr3_aa
TRBJ2-1 TRBD2 . TRBV6-4 TGTGCCAGCAGCCGGGAGGGAGGCAATGAGCAGTTCTTC CASSREGGNEQFF
TRBJ2-7 TRBD2 . TRBV19 TGTGCCAGTAGTATCGGACTAGCGGGAGGTCTTGCCTACGAGCAGTACTTC CASSIGLAGGLAYEQYF
TRBJ1-5 . . TRBV2 TGTGCCAGCAGCCAGCAAACAGGGTATCAGCCCCAGCATTTT CASSQQTGYQPQHF
TRBJ2-5 TRBD2 . TRBV11-2 TGTGCCAGCAGCCCCCTATCCGGGAGGGAGACCCAGTACTTC CASSPLSGRETQYF
TRBJ2-1 TRBD2 . TRBV5-4 TGTGCCAGCAGCTTGTTGGGACTAGCGGGAGGGCCTCTATACAATGAGCAGTTCTTC CASSLLGLAGGPLYNEQFF
TRBJ2-7 TRBD1 . TRBV19 TGTGCCAGTAGTATAACAGGGGGCGGCGGGAGACTCTACGAGCAGTACTTC CASSITGGGGRLYEQYF
TRBJ2-7 TRBD2 few TRBV5-3 TGTGCCAGAAGCTTTTGTTACATGACTAGCGGGACTCCCGGCGAGCAGTACTTC CARSFCYMTSGTPGEQYF
TRBJ2-1 TRBD1 . TRBV5-1 TGCGCCAGCAGAGCACGGGGACAGGGGGCGACCCCCTACAATGAGCAGTTCTTC CASRARGQGATPYNEQFF
TRBJ1-4 TRBD1 once TRBV11-1 TGTGCCAGCAGCACCGGACAGGGCGACGAAAAACTGTTTTTT CASSTGQGDEKLFF
TRBJ1-2 TRBD1 . TRBV7-9 TGTGCCAGCAGCTTGAACAGGGGCGGCTACACCTTC CASSLNRGGYTF
TRBJ2-5 . . TRBV7-9 TGTGCCAGCAGCCTAGAAGCCGAAGAGACCCAGTACTTC CASSLEAEETQYF
TRBJ1-1 TRBD1 . TRBV7-2 TGTGCCAGCAGCACCAACAGGGGGCTGACTGAAGCTTTCTTT CASSTNRGLTEAFF
TRBJ1-5 . . TRBV3-1/TRBV3-2 TGTGCCAGCAGCCAAGATAGGGGGTGGAATCAGCCCCAGCATTTT CASSQDRGWNQPQHF
TRBJ2-7 . . TRBV28 TGTGCCAGCAGTCTTATACTTTACGAGCAGTACTTC CASSLILYEQYF
TRBJ2-7 TRBD2 . TRBV24-1 TGTGCCACCAGTGATTTGCAAATAGCGGGAATCTACGAGCAGTACTTC CATSDLQIAGIYEQYF
TRBJ2-1 . . TRBV7-8 TGTGCCAGCAGCTTAGACAGAAACAATGAGCAGTTCTTC CASSLDRNNEQFF
TRBJ1-2 . once TRBV4-2 TGTGCCAGCAGTCATTGGGCCGCTCACTATGGCTACACCTTC CASSHWAAHYGYTF
TRBJ1-6 . . TRBV28 TGTGCCAGCAGTATTCTCTCCTATAATTCACCCCTCCACTTT CASSILSYNSPLHF
TRBJ1-1 TRBD1 . TRBV18 TGTGCCAGCTCCTCTAAACAGGGGGGGGGTGCTGAAGCTTTCTTT CASSSKQGGGAEAFF
TRBJ2-1 . . TRBV4-1 TGCGCCAGCAGCCAAAAAGCGAGCTCCTACAATGAGCAGTTCTTC CASSQKASSYNEQFF
TRBJ1-3 . . TRBV12-3/TRBV12-4 TGTGCCAGCAGTTTAACAGGCGAAAACACCATATATTTT CASSLTGENTIYF
TRBJ2-7 TRBD1 . TRBV19 TGTGCCAGTAGTATAGCCCAGGGGGCTGGCCACGAGCAGTACTTC CASSIAQGAGHEQYF
TRBJ1-2 TRBD1 . TRBV5-1 TGCGCCAGCAGCTTGGACAGGGGGCTTAATGGCTACACCTTC CASSLDRGLNGYTF
TRBJ1-1 TRBD1 . TRBV9 TGTGCCAGCAGCGTTGGAGGGGGCATGAACACTGAAGCTTTCTTT CASSVGGGMNTEAFF
TRBJ2-5 . . TRBV4-1 TGCGCCAGCAGCCATAGGGGACTTGTTGGAGAGACCCAGTACTTC CASSHRGLVGETQYF
TRBJ1-5 . . TRBV11-2 TGTGCCAGCAGCCCCGGGGTCGGACAGCCCCAGCATTTT CASSPGVGQPQHF
TRBJ2-7 TRBD2 . TRBV27 TGTGCCAGCAGTTCCGGACTAGAAGTTACCTACGAGCAGTACTTC CASSSGLEVTYEQYF
TRBJ2-7 . . TRBV6-5 TGTGCCAGCACCCGGGACTTCCTCGACTACGAGCAGTACTTC CASTRDFLDYEQYF
TRBJ1-4 . once TRBV15 TGTGCCACCAGCATGGGGGGGATAAGGGAAAAACTGTTTTTT CATSMGGIREKLFF
TRBJ1-1 TRBD1 . TRBV5-1 TGCGCCAGCAGCGCCACGACAGGGTCCACTGAAGCTTTCTTT CASSATTGSTEAFF
TRBJ1-5 . . TRBV19 TGTGCCAGTAGTACCGCATACCGAGAGGATCAGCCCCAGCATTTT CASSTAYREDQPQHF
TRBJ1-1 TRBD1 . TRBV7-2 TGTGCCAGCAGAGACAGGGGTTTGAACACTGAAGCTTTCTTT CASRDRGLNTEAFF
TRBJ2-3 . once TRBV3-1/TRBV3-2 TGTGCCAGCAGCTCCCTTACGGGGTCAGATACGCAGTATTTT CASSSLTGSDTQYF
TRBJ1-1 . . TRBV29-1 TGCAGCGGAACTAGGAAAGGGAATTCTGAAGCTTTCTTT CSGTRKGNSEAFF
TRBJ1-1 . . TRBV5-1 TGCGCCAGCAGCTTGGGTCAGGCTTTGGCCACTGAAGCTTTCTTT CASSLGQALATEAFF
TRBJ2-6 . . TRBV2 TGTGCCAGCAGGGGGGACACCATCTCTGGGGCCAACGTCCTGACTTTC CASRGDTISGANVLTF
TRBJ2-1 . few TRBV7-3 TGTGCCAGCAGCGCGCGTACGGGGAACAATGAGCAGTTCTTC CASSARTGNNEQFF
TRBJ2-3 TRBD1 . TRBV28 TGTGCCAGCGGCCGGACAGGCTTGACTTTAAGCACAGATACGCAGTATTTT CASGRTGLTLSTDTQYF
TRBJ2-2 . . TRBV7-8 TGTGCCAGCAGCCGACGGGACTCCGGGGAGCTGTTTTTT CASSRRDSGELFF
TRBJ1-6 TRBD1 . TRBV19 TGTGCCAGTAGTATAGATGGGACAGGGATTCGGAACCTCCACTTT CASSIDGTGIRNLHF
TRBJ2-1 TRBD2 . TRBV9 TGTGCCAGCAGCGTAGGGGGACTAGCCTTAACCTCCTACAATGAGCAGTTCTTC CASSVGGLALTSYNEQFF
TRBJ2-7 . . TRBV20-1 TGCAGTGCTAGTATTCGCGGCTCCTACGAGCAGTACTTC CSASIRGSYEQYF
TRBJ2-7 . . TRBV6-2/TRBV6-3 TGTGCCAGCAGCAAGACAGGGGAGGGCTCCTACGAGCAGTACTTC CASSKTGEGSYEQYF
TRBJ2-1 . . TRBV7-6 TGTGCCAGCAGCTTGAGGCTCTCATGGGTGTACAATGAGCAGTTCTTC CASSLRLSWVYNEQFF
TRBJ2-4 TRBD1 . TRBV10-1 TGCGCCAGCAGGTACAGGGGGCCGGCGGCCAAAAACATTCAGTACTTC CASRYRGPAAKNIQYF
TRBJ2-7 . . TRBV25-1 TGTGCCAGCAGTGAGAACTCACGCTACGAGCAGTACTTC CASSENSRYEQYF
TRBJ1-1 TRBD1 . TRBV3-1/TRBV3-2 TGTGCCAGCAGCCCTTCAACAGGGGGGAACACTGAAGCTTTCTTT CASSPSTGGNTEAFF
TRBJ2-1 . . TRBV9 TGTGCCAGCAGCGTACCATCAAATGAGCAGTTCTTC CASSVPSNEQFF
TRBJ2-3 . . TRBV7-2 TGTGCCAGCAGCTTAGCGGTTTGGGGGGGCACAGATACGCAGTATTTT CASSLAVWGGTDTQYF
TRBJ2-5 TRBD2 . TRBV7-2 TGTGCCAGCAGCTTTATAGCGGGAGGCGCCGAGACCCAGTACTTC CASSFIAGGAETQYF
TRBJ2-1 TRBD2 . TRBV28 TGTGCCAGCAGTTTATTGATAGCGGGAGGTCTTGAGCAGTTCTTC CASSLLIAGGLEQFF
TRBJ2-1 . . TRBV7-3 TGTGCCAGCAGCTTAAACGGAGACTACAATGAGCAGTTCTTC CASSLNGDYNEQFF
TRBJ2-1 TRBD1 . TRBV7-9 TGTGCCAGCAGACCCCGGGACAGATCCTACAATGAGCAGTTCTTC CASRPRDRSYNEQFF
TRBJ2-2 TRBD2 once TRBV2 TGTGCCAGCAGTGAGATTTATGGGACTAGCGGCACCGGGGAGCTGTTTTTT CASSEIYGTSGTGELFF
TRBJ1-1 . . TRBV27 TGTGCCAGCAGTGGCAGGGCATTGAACACTGAAGCTTTCTTT CASSGRALNTEAFF
TRBJ2-5 TRBD1 . TRBV6-5 TGTGCCAGCAGTTACTCATCAGGGGGTGAAGAGACCCAGTACTTC CASSYSSGGEETQYF
TRBJ1-1 . . TRBV19 TGTGCCAGTAGTATCCACCCGGGACTTAAGAACACTGAAGCTTTCTTT CASSIHPGLKNTEAFF
TRBJ1-5 TRBD1 . TRBV6-1 TGTGCCAGCAGTGAGGGGTACAGGGGGAGTCAGCCCCAGCATTTT CASSEGYRGSQPQHF
TRBJ2-5 TRBD1 . TRBV5-1 TGCGCCAGCAGCCCCAGGACAGGGACAGAGACCCAGTACTTC CASSPRTGTETQYF